This is a list of T cell receptor beta chains from one sample in a study of cytomegalovirus exposure and HLA in healthy donors. The repertoire was sequenced with immunoSEQ multiplex PCR; TCRdb's copy has only in-frame clones and lacks some. The sample lists about 180,000 clones; roughly 75% were seen once. Sequenced input: PBMCs. These receptor sequences come from a man in his forties or fifties in good health and CMV-seronegative. The CDR3 runs from the conserved cysteine through the conserved F or W. A D gene is named only where the DNA matches it firmly. The size entry is marked missing in some rows and otherwise reads once, few, many or a size class.

v_call,d_call,clone_size,j_call,cdr3_length,cdr3_nt,cdr3_aa
TRBV10-3,NA,NA,TRBJ2-7,15,TGTGCCATCAGTGAGTCAGGGGGTCCTAACCACGAGCAGTACTTC,CAISESGGPNHEQYF
TRBV7-8,TRBD1,NA,TRBJ1-4,15,TGTGCCAGCAGCCCAGCGGCCAGGGGGCTGGGGAAACTGTTTTTT,CASSPAARGLGKLFF
TRBV19,TRBD1,NA,TRBJ1-3,16,TGTGCCAGTAGTATAGGGGGACAGTTCTCTGGAAACACCATATATTTT,CASSIGGQFSGNTIYF
TRBV7-2,TRBD1,NA,TRBJ1-2,12,TGTGCCAGTACCGGGACAGGGTATGGCTACACCTTC,CASTGTGYGYTF
TRBV29-1,NA,few,TRBJ2-7,15,TGCAGCGTTGAAGATTTTCGACAGGGAGGTTACGAGCAGTACTTC,CSVEDFRQGGYEQYF
TRBV19,TRBD1,NA,TRBJ1-2,15,TGTGCCACCAGGACAGGCTCAAATTCTAACTATGGCTACACCTTC,CATRTGSNSNYGYTF
TRBV5-6,TRBD1,NA,TRBJ2-7,18,TGTGCCAGCAGCTTGAGGCTCACCCCGGGACAGGGACGGAACGAGCAGTACTTC,CASSLRLTPGQGRNEQYF
TRBV2,TRBD2,once,TRBJ2-1,17,TGTGCCAGCAGTAGGACTAGCGGGCTGAGCTCCTACAATGAGCAGTTCTTC,CASSRTSGLSSYNEQFF
TRBV18,NA,NA,TRBJ2-5,15,TGTGCCAGCTCACCCCCTGTGGGCCAGCAAGAGACCCAGTACTTC,CASSPPVGQQETQYF
TRBV13,TRBD1,few,TRBJ1-4,17,TGTGCCAGCAGTTCCGCCACCCCAGGGGGCGCGAATGAAAAACTGTTTTTT,CASSSATPGGANEKLFF
TRBV18,NA,NA,TRBJ1-4,18,TGTGCCAGCTCGCTCTCCGTCATGTTCATCGGGACTAATGAAAAACTGTTTTTT,CASSLSVMFIGTNEKLFF
TRBV29-1,TRBD2,NA,TRBJ2-1,15,TGCAGCGTTGCGAGCGGGAGGGAATCCTACAATGAGCAGTTCTTC,CSVASGRESYNEQFF
TRBV18,TRBD1,NA,TRBJ1-2,14,TGTGCCAGCTCACCATGGGACAGGGACTATGGCTACACCTTC,CASSPWDRDYGYTF
TRBV7-2,NA,few,TRBJ1-2,14,TGTGCCAGCAGCTCTCTATGGAGCGACTATGGCTACACCTTC,CASSSLWSDYGYTF
TRBV5-1,NA,NA,TRBJ1-2,13,TGCGCCAGCAGCTTGGCTCCGGGAAGTGGCTACACCTTC,CASSLAPGSGYTF
TRBV5-4,TRBD1,NA,TRBJ1-3,14,TGTGCCAGCAGCAAGGACAGGGGCAGCGACACCATATATTTT,CASSKDRGSDTIYF
TRBV18,NA,NA,TRBJ2-7,15,TGTGCCAGCTCACCACAAGGACTATCCCCCTACGAGCAGTACTTC,CASSPQGLSPYEQYF